This TCR beta chain is drawn from a study of CD8 T cells in Susac syndrome. Overall study: Patients with Susac syndrome were, at the time of blood collection, therapy-naive, maintained on corticosteroids, or maintained on intravenous immunoglobulin alone. Study-level points and caveats: The study conceded that its TCR sequencing and HLA analysis involved relatively few individuals.

The CDR3 extends over 14 amino acids. With 7 bases clipped from V and 5 bases from J, the junction kept 8 bases outside the gene matches. Points on this clonotype: Its antigen remains unidentified.

Patients with Susac syndrome met diagnostic criteria that were recently defined for definite or probable disease. TEMRA cells were FACS-enriched, while CD8+ and CD4+ T cells were negatively isolated. Random-hexamer reverse transcription was applied to roughly 0.5 to 1 ug RNA. TCRdb called the immunoSEQ multiplex PCR reads again in MiXCR, with one record for every CDR3 protein. The top ten clones hold about 0.14% of a sample with 200,000 to 250,000 distinct CDR3 sequences, about 94% of them seen once. This sequence joins TRBV12-3 or TRBV12-4 and TRBJ1-2; TRBD1 aligns across 9 bases. Sequencing was carried out using CD4+ T cells from PBMCs. The clonotype comes from a human donor with Susac syndrome. The CDR3 here is CASTNRGPLYGYTF. The CDR3 DNA is TGTGCCAGCACCAACAGGGGGCCTTTATATGGCTACACCTTC.